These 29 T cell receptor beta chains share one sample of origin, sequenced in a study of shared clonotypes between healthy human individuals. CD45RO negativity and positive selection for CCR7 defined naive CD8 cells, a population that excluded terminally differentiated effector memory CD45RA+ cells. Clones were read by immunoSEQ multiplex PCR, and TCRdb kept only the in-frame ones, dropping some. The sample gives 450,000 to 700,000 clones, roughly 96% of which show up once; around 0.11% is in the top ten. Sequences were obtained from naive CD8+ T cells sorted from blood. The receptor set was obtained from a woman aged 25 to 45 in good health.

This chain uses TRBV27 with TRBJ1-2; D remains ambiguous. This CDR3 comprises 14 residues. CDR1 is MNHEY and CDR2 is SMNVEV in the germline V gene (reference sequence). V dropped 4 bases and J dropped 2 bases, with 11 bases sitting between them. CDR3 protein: CASSSQAVNYGYTF. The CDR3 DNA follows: TGTGCCAGCAGTTCCCAGGCAGTAAACTATGGCTACACCTTC.

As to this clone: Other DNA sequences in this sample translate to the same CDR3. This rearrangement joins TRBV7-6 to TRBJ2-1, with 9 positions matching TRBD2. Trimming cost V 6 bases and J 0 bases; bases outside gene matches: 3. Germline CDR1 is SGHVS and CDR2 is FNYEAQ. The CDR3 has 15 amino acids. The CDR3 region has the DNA TGTGCCAGCAGTTTTAGCGGGAGCTCCTACAATGAGCAGTTCTTC. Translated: CASSFSGSSYNEQFF.

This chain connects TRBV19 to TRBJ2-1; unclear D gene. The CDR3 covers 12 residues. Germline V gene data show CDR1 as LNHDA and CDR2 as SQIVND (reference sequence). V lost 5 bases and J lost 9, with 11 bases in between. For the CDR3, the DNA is TGTGCCAGTAGTGTTGATCCGGGTGAGCAGTTCTTC. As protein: CASSVDPGEQFF.

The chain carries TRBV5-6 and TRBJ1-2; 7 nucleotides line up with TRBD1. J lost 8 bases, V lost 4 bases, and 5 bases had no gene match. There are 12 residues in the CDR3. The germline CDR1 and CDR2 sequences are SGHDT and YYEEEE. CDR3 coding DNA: TGTGCCAGCAGCATGACAGGGCGCGGCTACACCTTC. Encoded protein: CASSMTGRGYTF.

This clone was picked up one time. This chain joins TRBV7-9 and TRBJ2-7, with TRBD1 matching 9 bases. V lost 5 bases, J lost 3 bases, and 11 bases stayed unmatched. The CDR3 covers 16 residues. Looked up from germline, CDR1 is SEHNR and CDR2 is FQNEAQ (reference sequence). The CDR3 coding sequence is TGTGCCAGCAGCCCCCAATCTGGGACAGGGTTCTACGAGCAGTACTTC. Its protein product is CASSPQSGTGFYEQYF.

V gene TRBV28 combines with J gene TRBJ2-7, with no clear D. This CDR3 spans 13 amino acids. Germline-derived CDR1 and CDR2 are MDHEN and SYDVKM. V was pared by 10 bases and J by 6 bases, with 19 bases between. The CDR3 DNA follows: TGTGCCACCCTACCCACTGTAAGGGCCGAGCAGTACTTC. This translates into CATLPTVRAEQYF.

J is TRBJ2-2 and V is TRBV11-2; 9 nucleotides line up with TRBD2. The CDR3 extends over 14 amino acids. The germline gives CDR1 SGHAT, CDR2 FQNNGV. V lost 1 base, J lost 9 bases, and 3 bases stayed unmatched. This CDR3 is CASSLVASGRELFF. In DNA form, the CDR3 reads TGTGCCAGCAGCTTAGTCGCTAGCGGGAGGGAGCTGTTTTTT.

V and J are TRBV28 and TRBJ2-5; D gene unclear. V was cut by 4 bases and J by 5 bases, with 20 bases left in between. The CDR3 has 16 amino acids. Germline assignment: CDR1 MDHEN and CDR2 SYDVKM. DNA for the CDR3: TGTGCCAGCAGTTCGACCCATCTAGGGATTTGGGAGACCCAGTACTTC. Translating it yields CASSSTHLGIWETQYF.

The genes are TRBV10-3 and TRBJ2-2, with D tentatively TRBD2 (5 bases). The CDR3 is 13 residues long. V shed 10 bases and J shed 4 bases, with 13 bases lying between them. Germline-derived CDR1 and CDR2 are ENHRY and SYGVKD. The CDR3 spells CATMDSLTGELFF. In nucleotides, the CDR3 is TGTGCCACCATGGACTCCCTCACCGGGGAGCTGTTTTTT.

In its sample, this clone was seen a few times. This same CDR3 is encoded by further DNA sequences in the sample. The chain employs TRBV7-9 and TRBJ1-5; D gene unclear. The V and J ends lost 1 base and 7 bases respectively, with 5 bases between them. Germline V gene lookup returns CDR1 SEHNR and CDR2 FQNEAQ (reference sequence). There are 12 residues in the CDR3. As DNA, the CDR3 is TGTGCCAGCAGCTTAGGGGGACAGCCCCAGCATTTT. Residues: CASSLGGQPQHF. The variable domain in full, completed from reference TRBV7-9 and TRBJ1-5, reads DTGVSQNPRHKITKRGQNVTFRCDPISEHNRLYWYRQTLGQGPEFLTYFQNEAQLEKSRLLSDRFSAERPKGSFSTLEIQRTEQGDSAMYLCASSLGGQPQHFGDGTRLSIL.

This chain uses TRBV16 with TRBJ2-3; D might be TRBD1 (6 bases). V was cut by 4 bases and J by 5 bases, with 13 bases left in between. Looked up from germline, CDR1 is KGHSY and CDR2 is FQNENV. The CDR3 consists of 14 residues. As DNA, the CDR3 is TGTGCCAGCAGCCCTGGACAGAACCAAGATACGCAGTATTTT. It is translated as CASSPGQNQDTQYF. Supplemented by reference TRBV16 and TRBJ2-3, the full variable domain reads GEEVAQTPKHLVRGEGQKAKLYCAPIKGHSYVFWYQQVLKNEFKFLISFQNENVFDETGMPKERFSAKCLPNSPCSLEIQATKLEDSAVYFCASSPGQNQDTQYFGPGTRLTVL.

CDR3 sequence (DNA): TGTGCCACCAGCAGGGCTAGCGGGACAGATACGCAGTATTTT. The encoded protein is CATSRASGTDTQYF. The chain recombines TRBV15 with TRBJ2-3; 8 nucleotides align to TRBD2. Germline V lookup: CDR1 LNHNV, CDR2 YYDKDF (reference sequence). The CDR3 runs to 14 residues. Germline trimming cut 3 bases from V and 3 bases from J; bases unmatched to any gene: 2. The whole variable domain, remainder taken from reference TRBV15 and TRBJ2-3, is DAMVIQNPRYQVTQFGKPVTLSCSQTLNHNVMYWYQQKSSQAPKLLFHYYDKDFNNEADTPDNFQSRRPNTSFCFLDIRSPGLGDTAMYLCATSRASGTDTQYFGPGTRLTVL.

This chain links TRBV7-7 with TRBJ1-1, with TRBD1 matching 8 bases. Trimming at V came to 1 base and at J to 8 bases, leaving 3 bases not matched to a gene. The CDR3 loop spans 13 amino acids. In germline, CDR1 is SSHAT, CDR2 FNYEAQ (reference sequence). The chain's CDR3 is CASSLGTGSEAFF. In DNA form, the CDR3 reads TGTGCCAGCAGCTTAGGGACAGGGTCGGAAGCTTTCTTT.

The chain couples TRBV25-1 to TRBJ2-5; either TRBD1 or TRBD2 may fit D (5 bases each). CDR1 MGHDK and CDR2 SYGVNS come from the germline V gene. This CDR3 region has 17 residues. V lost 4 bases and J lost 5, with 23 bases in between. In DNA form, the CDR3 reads TGTGCCAGCAGTGGGGGGTCCCCGGGGCTCGGGTGGGAGACCCAGTACTTC. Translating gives CASSGGSPGLGWETQYF.

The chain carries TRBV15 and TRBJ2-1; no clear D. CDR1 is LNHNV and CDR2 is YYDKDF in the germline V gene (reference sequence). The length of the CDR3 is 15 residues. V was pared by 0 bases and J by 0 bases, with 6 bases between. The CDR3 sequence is CATSRELNSYNEQFF. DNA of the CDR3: TGTGCCACCAGCAGAGAGCTAAACTCCTACAATGAGCAGTTCTTC.

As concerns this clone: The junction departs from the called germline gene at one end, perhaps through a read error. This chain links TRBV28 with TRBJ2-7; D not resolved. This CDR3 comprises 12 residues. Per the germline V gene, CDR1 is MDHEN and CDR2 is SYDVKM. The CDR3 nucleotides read TGTGCCAGCAGTTTAGGTGGCTCCACTCTGCTCTTC. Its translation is CASSLGGSTLLF.

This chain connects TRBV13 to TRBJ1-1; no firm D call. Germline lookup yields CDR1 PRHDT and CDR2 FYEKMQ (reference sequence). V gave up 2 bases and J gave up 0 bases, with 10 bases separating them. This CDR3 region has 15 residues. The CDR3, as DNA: TGTGCCAGCAGCTTAAAAAAGACACTGAACACTGAAGCTTTCTTT. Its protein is CASSLKKTLNTEAFF.

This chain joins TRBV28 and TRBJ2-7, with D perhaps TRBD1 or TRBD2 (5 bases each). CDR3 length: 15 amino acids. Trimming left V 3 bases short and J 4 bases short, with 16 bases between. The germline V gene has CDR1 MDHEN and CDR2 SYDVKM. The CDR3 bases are TGTGCCAGCAGTTTCGACCTCCCCGGGGCTTACGAGCAGTACTTC. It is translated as CASSFDLPGAYEQYF.

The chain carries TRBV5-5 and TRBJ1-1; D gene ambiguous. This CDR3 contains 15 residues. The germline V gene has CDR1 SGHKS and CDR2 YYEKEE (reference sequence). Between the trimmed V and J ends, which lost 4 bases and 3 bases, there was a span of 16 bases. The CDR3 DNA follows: TGTGCCAGCAGCCTCTCAGAGGACGGATACACTGAAGCTTTCTTT. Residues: CASSLSEDGYTEAFF.

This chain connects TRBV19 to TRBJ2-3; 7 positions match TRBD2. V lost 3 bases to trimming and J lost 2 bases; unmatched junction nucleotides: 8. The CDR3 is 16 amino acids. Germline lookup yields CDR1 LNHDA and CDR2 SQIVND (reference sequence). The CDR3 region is CASSIQGGSDTDTQYF. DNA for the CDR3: TGTGCCAGTAGTATCCAGGGCGGGAGCGACACAGATACGCAGTATTTT.

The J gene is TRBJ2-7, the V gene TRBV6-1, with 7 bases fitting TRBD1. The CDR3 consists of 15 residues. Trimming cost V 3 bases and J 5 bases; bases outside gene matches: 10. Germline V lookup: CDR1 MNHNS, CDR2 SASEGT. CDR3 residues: CASSDIRNRGNEQYF. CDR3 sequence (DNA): TGTGCCAGCAGTGACATAAGGAACAGGGGTAACGAGCAGTACTTC.

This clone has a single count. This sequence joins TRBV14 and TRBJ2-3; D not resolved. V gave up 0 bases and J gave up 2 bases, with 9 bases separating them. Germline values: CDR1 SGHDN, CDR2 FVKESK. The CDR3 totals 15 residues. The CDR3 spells CASSQDSIYTDTQYF. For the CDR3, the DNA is TGTGCCAGCAGCCAAGATTCGATATACACAGATACGCAGTATTTT.

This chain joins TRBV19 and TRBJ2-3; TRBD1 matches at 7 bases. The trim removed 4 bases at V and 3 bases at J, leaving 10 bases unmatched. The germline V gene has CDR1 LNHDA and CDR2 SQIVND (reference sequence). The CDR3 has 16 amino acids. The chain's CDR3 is CASSTLRGHGTDTQYF. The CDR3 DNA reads TGTGCCAGTAGTACCCTGAGGGGGCATGGGACAGATACGCAGTATTTT.

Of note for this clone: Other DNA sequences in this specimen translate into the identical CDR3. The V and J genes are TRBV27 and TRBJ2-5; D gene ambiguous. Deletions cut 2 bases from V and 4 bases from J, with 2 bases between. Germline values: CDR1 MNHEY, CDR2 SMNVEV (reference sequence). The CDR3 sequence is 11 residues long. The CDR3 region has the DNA TGTGCCAGCAGTTTAGGAGAGACCCAGTACTTC. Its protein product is CASSLGETQYF.

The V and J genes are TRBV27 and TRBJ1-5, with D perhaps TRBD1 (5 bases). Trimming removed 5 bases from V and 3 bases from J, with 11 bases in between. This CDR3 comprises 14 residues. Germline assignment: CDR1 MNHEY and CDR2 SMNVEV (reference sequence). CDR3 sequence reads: CASSPGGLNQPQHF. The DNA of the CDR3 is TGTGCCAGCAGTCCCGGGGGACTCAATCAGCCCCAGCATTTT.

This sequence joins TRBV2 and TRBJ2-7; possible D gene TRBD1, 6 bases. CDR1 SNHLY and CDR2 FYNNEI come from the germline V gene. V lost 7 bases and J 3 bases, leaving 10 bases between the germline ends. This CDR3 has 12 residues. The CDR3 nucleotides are TGTGCCAGCAACGTGGACAGCTACGAGCAGTACTTC. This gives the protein CASNVDSYEQYF.

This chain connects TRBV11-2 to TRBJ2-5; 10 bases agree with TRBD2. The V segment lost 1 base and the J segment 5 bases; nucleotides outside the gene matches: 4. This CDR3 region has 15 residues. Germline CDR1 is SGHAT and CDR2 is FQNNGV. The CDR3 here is CASSLGTSGTETQYF. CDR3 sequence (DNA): TGTGCCAGCAGCTTAGGTACTAGCGGGACGGAGACCCAGTACTTC.

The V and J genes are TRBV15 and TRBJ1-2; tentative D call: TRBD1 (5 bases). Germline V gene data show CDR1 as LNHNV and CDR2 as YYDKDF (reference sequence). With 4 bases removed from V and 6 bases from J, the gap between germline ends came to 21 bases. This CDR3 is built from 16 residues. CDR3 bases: TGTGCCACCAGCATGCCTCCGGGGCGCCCAGACAATGGCTACACCTTC. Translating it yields CATSMPPGRPDNGYTF. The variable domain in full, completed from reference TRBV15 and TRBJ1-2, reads DAMVIQNPRYQVTQFGKPVTLSCSQTLNHNVMYWYQQKSSQAPKLLFHYYDKDFNNEADTPDNFQSRRPNTSFCFLDIRSPGLGDTAMYLCATSMPPGRPDNGYTFGSGTRLTVV.

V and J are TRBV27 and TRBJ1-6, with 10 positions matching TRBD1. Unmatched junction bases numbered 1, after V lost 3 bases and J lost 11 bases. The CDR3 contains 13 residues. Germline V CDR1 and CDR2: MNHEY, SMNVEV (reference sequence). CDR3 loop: CASSLGQGPPLHF. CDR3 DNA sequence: TGTGCCAGCAGTTTGGGACAGGGGCCACCCCTCCACTTT.